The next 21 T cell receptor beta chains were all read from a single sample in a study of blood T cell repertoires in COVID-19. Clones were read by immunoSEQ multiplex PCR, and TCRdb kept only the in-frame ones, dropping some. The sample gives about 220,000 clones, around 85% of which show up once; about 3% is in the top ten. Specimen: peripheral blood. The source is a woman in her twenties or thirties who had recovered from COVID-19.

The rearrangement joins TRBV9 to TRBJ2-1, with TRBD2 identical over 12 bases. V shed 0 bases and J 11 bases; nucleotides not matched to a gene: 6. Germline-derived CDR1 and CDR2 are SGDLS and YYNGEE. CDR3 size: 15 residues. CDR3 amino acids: CASSVVETSGGQQFF. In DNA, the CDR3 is TGTGCCAGCAGCGTAGTAGAGACTAGCGGGGGTCAGCAGTTCTTC.

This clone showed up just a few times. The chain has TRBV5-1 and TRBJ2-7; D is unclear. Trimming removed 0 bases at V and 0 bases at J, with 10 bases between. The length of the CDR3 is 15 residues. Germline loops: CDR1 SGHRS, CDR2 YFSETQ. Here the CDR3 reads CASSLDLVSSYEQYF. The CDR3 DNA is TGCGCCAGCAGCTTGGATTTGGTTAGCTCCTACGAGCAGTACTTC.

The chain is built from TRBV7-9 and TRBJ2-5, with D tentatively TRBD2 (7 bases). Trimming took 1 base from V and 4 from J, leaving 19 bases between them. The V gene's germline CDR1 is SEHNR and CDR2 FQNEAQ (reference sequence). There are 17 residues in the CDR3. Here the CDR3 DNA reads TGTGCCAGCAGCTTAGTGCTGCAGGGAGGGGGGAGAGAGACCCAGTACTTC. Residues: CASSLVLQGGGRETQYF. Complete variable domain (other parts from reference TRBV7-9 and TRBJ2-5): DTGVSQNPRHKITKRGQNVTFRCDPISEHNRLYWYRQTLGQGPEFLTYFQNEAQLEKSRLLSDRFSAERPKGSFSTLEIQRTEQGDSAMYLCASSLVLQGGGRETQYFGPGTRLLVL.

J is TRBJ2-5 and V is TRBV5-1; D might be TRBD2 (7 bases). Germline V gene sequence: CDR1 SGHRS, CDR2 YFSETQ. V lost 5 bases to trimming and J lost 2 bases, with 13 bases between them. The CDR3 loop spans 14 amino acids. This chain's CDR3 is CASRGGGYQETQYF. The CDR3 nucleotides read TGCGCCAGCAGAGGCGGGGGCTATCAAGAGACCCAGTACTTC. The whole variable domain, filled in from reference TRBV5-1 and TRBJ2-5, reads KAGVTQTPRYLIKTRGQQVTLSCSPISGHRSVSWYQQTPGQGLQFLFEYFSETQRNKGNFPGRFSGRQFSNSRSEMNVSTLELGDSALYLCASRGGGYQETQYFGPGTRLLVL.

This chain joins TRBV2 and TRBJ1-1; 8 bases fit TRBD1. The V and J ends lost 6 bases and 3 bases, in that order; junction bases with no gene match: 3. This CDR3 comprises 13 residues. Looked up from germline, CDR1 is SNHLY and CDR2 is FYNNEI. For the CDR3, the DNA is TGTGCCAGCAGAGGACAGGGTCACACTGAAGCTTTCTTT. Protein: CASRGQGHTEAFF. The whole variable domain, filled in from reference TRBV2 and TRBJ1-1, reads EPEVTQTPSHQVTQMGQEVILRCVPISNHLYFYWYRQILGQKVEFLVSFYNNEISEKSEIFDDQFSVERPDGSNFTLKIRSTKLEDSAMYFCASRGQGHTEAFFGQGTRLTVV.

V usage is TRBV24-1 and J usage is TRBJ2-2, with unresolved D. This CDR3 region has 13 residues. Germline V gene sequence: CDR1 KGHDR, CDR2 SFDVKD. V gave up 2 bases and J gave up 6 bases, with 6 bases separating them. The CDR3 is CATSDSSAGELFF. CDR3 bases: TGTGCCACCAGTGATTCATCAGCCGGGGAGCTGTTTTTT.

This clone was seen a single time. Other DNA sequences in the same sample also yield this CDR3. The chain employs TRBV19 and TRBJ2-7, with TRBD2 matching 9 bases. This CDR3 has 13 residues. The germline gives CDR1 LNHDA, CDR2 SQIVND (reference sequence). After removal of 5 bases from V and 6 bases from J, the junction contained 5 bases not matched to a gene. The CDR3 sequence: CASSAGLAGEQYF. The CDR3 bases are TGTGCCAGTAGTGCGGGACTAGCTGGCGAGCAGTACTTC.

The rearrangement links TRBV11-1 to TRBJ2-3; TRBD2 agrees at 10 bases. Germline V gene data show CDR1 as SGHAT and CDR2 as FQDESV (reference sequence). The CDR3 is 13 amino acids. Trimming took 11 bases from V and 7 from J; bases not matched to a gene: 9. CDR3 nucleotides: TGTGCCTCTGCTAGCGGGGGATTAAATACGCAGTATTTT. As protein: CASASGGLNTQYF.

The CDR3 here is CASQEGSGANVLTF. In DNA, the CDR3 is TGTGCCAGCCAAGAGGGATCTGGGGCCAACGTCCTGACTTTC. J is TRBJ2-6 and V is TRBV6-5, with D perhaps matching TRBD2 (5 bases). CDR1 and CDR2 (germline): MNHEY, SVGAGI. With 8 bases removed from V and 1 base from J, the gap between germline ends came to 9 bases. The CDR3 totals 14 residues.

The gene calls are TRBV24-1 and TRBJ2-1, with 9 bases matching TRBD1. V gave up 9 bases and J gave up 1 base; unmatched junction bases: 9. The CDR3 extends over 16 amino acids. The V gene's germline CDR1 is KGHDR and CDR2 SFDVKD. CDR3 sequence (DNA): TGTGCCACCTCCCATCCAGGACAGGGGTCCTACAATGAGCAGTTCTTC. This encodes CATSHPGQGSYNEQFF.

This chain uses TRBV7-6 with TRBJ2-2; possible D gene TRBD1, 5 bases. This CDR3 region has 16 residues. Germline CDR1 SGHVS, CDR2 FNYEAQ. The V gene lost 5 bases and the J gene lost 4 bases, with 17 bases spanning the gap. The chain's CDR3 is CASSPSSQGGTGELFF. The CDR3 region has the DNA TGTGCCAGCAGCCCATCCAGCCAGGGTGGCACCGGGGAGCTGTTTTTT.

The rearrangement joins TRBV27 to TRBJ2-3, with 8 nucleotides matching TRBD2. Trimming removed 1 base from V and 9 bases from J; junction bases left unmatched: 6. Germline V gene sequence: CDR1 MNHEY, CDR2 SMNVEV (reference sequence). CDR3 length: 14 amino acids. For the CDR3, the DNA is TGTGCCAGCAGTTTATACGGCGGGGGGCGAACGCAGTATTTT. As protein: CASSLYGGGRTQYF.

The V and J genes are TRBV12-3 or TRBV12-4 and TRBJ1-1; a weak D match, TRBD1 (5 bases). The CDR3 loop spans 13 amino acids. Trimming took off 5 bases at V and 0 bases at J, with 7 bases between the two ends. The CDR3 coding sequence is TGTGCCAGCAGTCTGACAGTGAACACTGAAGCTTTCTTT. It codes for CASSLTVNTEAFF.

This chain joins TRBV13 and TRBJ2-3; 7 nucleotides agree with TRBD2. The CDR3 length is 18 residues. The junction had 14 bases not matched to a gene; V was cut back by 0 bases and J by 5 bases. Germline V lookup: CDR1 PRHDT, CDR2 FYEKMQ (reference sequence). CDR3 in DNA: TGTGCCAGCAGCTTAGGCCCCCCGGCGGGGGAGTGGTTAGATACGCAGTATTTT. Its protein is CASSLGPPAGEWLDTQYF.

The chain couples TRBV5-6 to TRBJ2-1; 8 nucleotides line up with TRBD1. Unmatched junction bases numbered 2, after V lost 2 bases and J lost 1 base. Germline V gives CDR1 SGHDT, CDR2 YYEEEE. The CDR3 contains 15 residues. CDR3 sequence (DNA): TGTGCCAGCAGCTTAAGGACAGGGTCCTACAATGAGCAGTTCTTC. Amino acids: CASSLRTGSYNEQFF.

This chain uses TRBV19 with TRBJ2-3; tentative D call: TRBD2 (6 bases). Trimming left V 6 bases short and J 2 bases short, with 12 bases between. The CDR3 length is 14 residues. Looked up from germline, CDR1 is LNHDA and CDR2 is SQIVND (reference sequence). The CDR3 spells CASRSGGNTDTQYF. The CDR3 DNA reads TGTGCCAGTAGGTCCGGGGGAAACACAGATACGCAGTATTTT.

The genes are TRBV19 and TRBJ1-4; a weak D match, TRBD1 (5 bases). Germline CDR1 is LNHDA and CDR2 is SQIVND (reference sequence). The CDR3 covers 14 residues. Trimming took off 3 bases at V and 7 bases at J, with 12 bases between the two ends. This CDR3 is CASSIVSGGEKLFF. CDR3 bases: TGTGCCAGTAGTATTGTTTCCGGGGGTGAAAAACTGTTTTTT. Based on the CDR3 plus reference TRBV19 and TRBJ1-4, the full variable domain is DGGITQSPKYLFRKEGQNVTLSCEQNLNHDAMYWYRQDPGQGLRLIYYSQIVNDFQKGDIAEGYSVSREKKESFPLTVTSAQKNPTAFYLCASSIVSGGEKLFFGSGTQLSVL.

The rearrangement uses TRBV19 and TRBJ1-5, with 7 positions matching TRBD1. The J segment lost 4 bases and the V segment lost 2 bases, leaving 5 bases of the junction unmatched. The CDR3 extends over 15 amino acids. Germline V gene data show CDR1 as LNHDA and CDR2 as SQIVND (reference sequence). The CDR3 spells CASSIHRGWNQPQHF. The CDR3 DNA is TGTGCCAGTAGTATACACAGGGGCTGGAATCAGCCCCAGCATTTT.

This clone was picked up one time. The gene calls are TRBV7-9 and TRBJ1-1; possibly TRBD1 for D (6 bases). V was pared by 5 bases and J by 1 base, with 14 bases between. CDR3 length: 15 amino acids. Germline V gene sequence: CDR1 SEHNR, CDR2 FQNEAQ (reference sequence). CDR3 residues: CASSLLGHANTEAFF. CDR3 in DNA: TGTGCCAGCAGCCTGTTGGGACACGCGAACACTGAAGCTTTCTTT.

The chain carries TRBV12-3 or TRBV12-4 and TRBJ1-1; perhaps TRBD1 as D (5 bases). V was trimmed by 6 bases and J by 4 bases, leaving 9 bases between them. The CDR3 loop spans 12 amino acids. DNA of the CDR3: TGTGCCAGCAGCCAGGGTAGCACTGAAGCTTTCTTT. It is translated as CASSQGSTEAFF.

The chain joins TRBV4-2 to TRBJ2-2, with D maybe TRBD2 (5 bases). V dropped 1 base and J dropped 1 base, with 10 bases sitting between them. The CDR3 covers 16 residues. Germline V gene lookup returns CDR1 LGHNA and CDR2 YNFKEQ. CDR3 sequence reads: CASSQVFGENTGELFF. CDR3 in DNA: TGTGCCAGCAGCCAAGTCTTCGGGGAGAACACCGGGGAGCTGTTTTTT.